This TCR beta chain was retrieved from a study of T-cell memory formation after mild COVID-19. As for the study in general: Clusters were largely donor specific.

TCRdb re-analysed the 5' RACE reads in MiXCR, keeping a single row per CDR3 protein. The table lists 470,000 or so distinct CDR3 sequences, over 15% of them singletons. Findings of the study overall: Mainly in CM and EM were contracting CD4+ clones; CD8+ were in EMRA. Clones contracting over day 15 to 85 were CD4/CD8 balanced, with later expanders leaning CD4+.

Comments on this clonotype: What it binds is unknown.

Per the germline V gene, CDR1 is SEHNR and CDR2 is FQNEAQ (reference sequence). The CDR3 spans 14 residues. The V and J ends lost 3 bases and 5 bases respectively, with 10 bases between them. The origin of this receptor is an adult woman who had mild COVID-19 (a few samples of this study predate the infection). Cell type and time point are not known. This chain uses TRBV7-9 with TRBJ2-2, with a tentative D call TRBD2 (6 bases). Sequenced sample: PBMCs or a T cell subset sorted from them (not recorded which). In DNA form, the CDR3 reads TGTGCCAGCAGCTTGGAGGCGGGAACCGGGGAGCTGTTTTTT. Its translation is CASSLEAGTGELFF.